This T cell receptor beta chain comes out of a study of T cell clonality in common variable immunodeficiency. Whole-study results and caveats: Compared with controls, CVID subjects had fewer shared TCRbeta clones.

This clone showed up many times. No antigen is known for it. The observed sequence ends 3 residues before the CDR3 terminus, with the missing tail filled in from the germline J gene. Sequencing input was equivalent genomic DNA from CVID and controls. Measured with immunoSEQ multiplex PCR; TCRdb has only the in-frame clones, and not every one. The sample was found to contain about 39,000 clones, and every one recurs. Trimming took 4 bases from V and 3 from J; bases not matched to a gene: 3. Germline CDR1 and CDR2: SQVTM and ANQGSEA. CDR3 size: 12 residues. Patients and controls were mostly of Caucasian heritage.

The chain joins TRBV29-1 to TRBJ2-7; 7 bases map to TRBD2. Sequencing was done on a sample of peripheral blood mononuclear cells. The sequence was collected from a person between 18 and 70 years old in good health. The CDR3 protein is CSVVAGVYEQYF. CDR3 DNA, as far as it was read: TGCAGCGTTGTTGCGGGAGTCTACGAG.